A selection of T cell receptor beta chains follows, all from one sample in a study. MiXCR, applied by TCRdb to the 5' RACE reads, yields one record per CDR3 protein. The table has approximately 5,000 distinct CDR3 sequences, 31% seen once. Sequenced sample: memory CD4+ T cells sorted from a lymph node. These receptors all come from a female donor with breast cancer. The CDR3 runs from the conserved cysteine through the conserved F or W.

CDR3 | V
CASSRQGTNAGANVLTF | TRBV5-1
CASSLDPRRSYEQYF | TRBV5-1
CATSVTTDTQYF | TRBV24-1
CAITPRQVAWPQHF | TRBV10-1
CATTSGSYEQYF | TRBV7-9
CASSQPTGIDEQFF | TRBV4-1
CASSEFAGSSYNEQFF | TRBV10-2
CASRGTRAQPQHF | TRBV2
CASSEGMRGETQYF | TRBV12-3/TRBV12-4
CASSFSGQGAHKQYF | TRBV11-2
CASSLKTSTGLSQAFF | TRBV5-5
CASSPPGSDSNQPQHF | TRBV23-1
CASSGWGSSYNEQFF | TRBV10-1
CASSLTPDNEQFF | TRBV7-3
CASRRDSGDYTF | TRBV12-3/TRBV12-4
CASSLAGGRATYEQYF | TRBV7-2
CASSLVGPPVYGSYNSPLHF | TRBV5-6
CASSLSLSDTQYF | TRBV5-1
CASSFSGDPHNEQFF | TRBV12-3/TRBV12-4
CASSLGPWRTEAFF | TRBV12-3/TRBV12-4
CSAGVGLTNQPQHF | TRBV20-1
CSVEEGMNTEAFF | TRBV29-1
CASSTPTGGTTHSYNEQFF | TRBV5-1
CASGTGRETQYF | TRBV5-1
CASSTRGGRSYNEQHF | TRBV7-3
CASSSAPHRPLAKNIQYF | TRBV28
CASSLIALGTRANEQFF | TRBV28
CASSQVLLRRGNEKLFF | TRBV4-3
CASSLWGGGNQPQHF | TRBV12-3/TRBV12-4
CSARVGGGETYEQYF | TRBV20-1
CASSSRPGQGNNEQFF | TRBV7-6
CASTSLRGARGTGELFF | TRBV28
CATSDASTGAIQYF | TRBV24-1
CSARGLAESSYEQYF | TRBV20-1
CSVSLGGDTEAFF | TRBV29-1
CASSQGPGEYNEQFF | TRBV3-1
CSASQGASNQPQHF | TRBV20-1